Below are 28 T cell receptor beta chains sequenced from a single sample in a study of T cells in women clearing cervical HPV infection. Data came from immunoSEQ multiplex PCR; TCRdb stores just in-frame clones and leaves some out. The sample data list nearly 20,000 clones. The specimen sequenced was blood buffy coat. These receptors were collected from a woman aged 18 to 75 with a cervical HPV16 infection that either progressed to CIN3+ or cleared (not recorded which).

The part of the CDR3 DNA that was read is TGCGCCAGCAGCCAACAAGGGGACAGGCTCAATGAG. Translation gives CASSQQGDRLNE. The entire CDR3 is CASSQQGDRLNEQFF. The chain links TRBV4-1 to TRBJ2-1; the match to TRBD1 covers 8 bases. The DNA ends 3 residues before the CDR3 does, and the rest of the CDR3 is filled in from the germline J gene. Germline lookup yields CDR1 MGHRA and CDR2 YSYEKL. The CDR3 is 15 amino acids. V gave up 2 bases and J gave up 6 bases; unmatched junction bases: 6.

A remark on this clone: From the germline J gene comes the end of the CDR3, since the read stops 3 residues before it. The chain carries TRBV5-6 and TRBJ2-3; 11 nucleotides align to TRBD1. This CDR3 is built from 15 residues. CDR1 and CDR2 from the germline V gene are SGHDT and YYEEEE. The J segment lost 6 bases and the V segment lost 2 bases, leaving 5 bases of the junction unmatched. The DNA read from the CDR3 is TGTGCCAGCAGCTTTGGACAGGGGGCAGGGGATACG. Its protein is CASSFGQGAGDT. The complete CDR3 reads CASSFGQGAGDTQYF.

The CDR3 DNA, read in part, is TGCGCCAGCAGCTTGGGCTTCTCAGGGGCTGGGGCCAACGTC. This translates into CASSLGFSGAGANV. The entire CDR3 protein is CASSLGFSGAGANVLTF. The chain recombines TRBV5-1 with TRBJ2-6; D might be TRBD1 (6 bases). The missing CDR3 end, 3 residues past where the read stops, is filled in from the germline J gene. With 0 bases removed from V and 2 bases from J, the gap between germline ends came to 12 bases. The CDR3 runs to 17 residues. The germline V gene encodes CDR1 SGHRS and CDR2 YFSETQ.

A word on this clone: Read coverage stops 3 residues before the CDR3 terminus; the germline J gene supplies the remainder. V and J are TRBV29-1 and TRBJ2-7, with 9 bases aligning to TRBD2. After removal of 1 base from V and 2 bases from J, the junction contained 3 bases not matched to a gene. Germline-derived CDR1 and CDR2 are SQVTM and ANQGSEA. The CDR3 consists of 14 residues. CDR3 loop: CSVEGVAGAYEQYF. CDR3 DNA, as far as it was read: TGCAGCGTTGAAGGAGTAGCGGGGGCCTACGAG.

For this clone: The DNA ends 3 residues before the CDR3 does, and the rest of the CDR3 is filled in from the germline J gene. This chain links TRBV30 with TRBJ1-2; 7 bases map to TRBD1. The CDR3 loop spans 11 amino acids. Trimming at V came to 3 bases and at J to 7 bases, leaving 2 bases not matched to a gene. CDR1 and CDR2 from the germline V gene are GTSNPN and SVGIG (reference sequence). Here the CDR3 reads CAWSPGGGYTF. The CDR3 DNA, read in part, is TGTGCCTGGAGCCCAGGGGGTGGC. Full variable domain (remainder filled in from reference TRBV30 and TRBJ1-2): SQTIHQWPATLVQPVGSPLSLECTVEGTSNPNLYWYRQAAGRGLQLLFYSVGIGQISSEVPQNLSASRPQDRQFILSSKKLLLSDSGFYLCAWSPGGGYTFGSGTRLTVV.

As regards this clone: The read ends 3 residues early relative to the CDR3; the germline J gene fills the gap. The rearrangement uses TRBV18 and TRBJ1-5, with D uncertain. The CDR3 consists of 13 residues. The V end was cut by 7 bases, the J end by 7 bases, with 14 bases between. From germline, CDR1 is KGHSH and CDR2 LQKENI. The CDR3 is CASCAGEQQPQHF. CDR3 DNA (partial): TGTGCCAGCTGCGCCGGGGAGCAACAGCCC.

About this clone itself: The CDR3 goes on 3 residues after the read ends, and that part is filled in from the germline J gene. The chain combines TRBV5-1 with TRBJ2-7; possibly TRBD2 for D (6 bases). This CDR3 has 16 amino acids. Looked up from germline, CDR1 is SGHRS and CDR2 is YFSETQ. The V and J ends lost 3 bases and 4 bases respectively, with 20 bases between them. The covered CDR3 bases are TGCGCCAGCAGCTGGGGAATCGGGACTGGGGGATACGAG. Protein: CASSWGIGTGGYE. The whole CDR3 protein reads CASSWGIGTGGYEQYF.

As to this clone: The read ends 3 residues shy of where the CDR3 ends; the end is completed using the germline J gene. V is TRBV6-2 or TRBV6-3 and J is TRBJ2-4; a possible D gene is TRBD1 (5 bases). V dropped 7 bases and J dropped 6 bases, with 25 bases sitting between them. The CDR3 has 17 residues. CDR1 is MNHEY, CDR2 SVGEGT, per germline. CDR3 bases read: TGTGCCAGCACCCCATTTTGGCAGGGAATCCAGGGAAACATT. This encodes CASTPFWQGIQGNI. In full, the CDR3 is CASTPFWQGIQGNIQYF.

Remarks on this clone: A junction boundary mismatches the germline segment, possibly from a read error. From the germline J gene comes the end of the CDR3, since the read stops 3 residues before it. The chain is built from TRBV7-9 and TRBJ1-5; D gene uncertain. The germline V gene has CDR1 SEHNR and CDR2 FQNEAQ (reference sequence). This CDR3 is 13 amino acids long. The CDR3 region is CVSSLSVNQPQHF. Incomplete CDR3 DNA: TGTGTCAGCAGCTTGTCTGTGAATCAGCCC.

On this clone: The CDR3 extends 3 residues past the end of the read, so its final part is completed from the germline J gene. This chain connects TRBV20-1 to TRBJ1-2; TRBD1 matches 9 bases. V was pared by 3 bases and J by 4 bases, with 3 bases of the junction left unmatched. Germline V CDR1 and CDR2: DFQATT, SNEGSKA (reference sequence). CDR3 length: 13 amino acids. The sequenced part of the CDR3 DNA is TGCAGTGCTAGTTCGGACAGGGGCTATGGC. It codes for CSASSDRGYG. The full CDR3 is CSASSDRGYGYTF.

A word on this clone: The read ends 3 residues shy of where the CDR3 ends; the end is completed using the germline J gene. V is TRBV14 and J is TRBJ1-2; 9 bases align to TRBD1. J gave up 6 bases and V 2 bases, and 7 bases lay outside the gene matches. The CDR3 length is 15 residues. Germline assignment: CDR1 SGHDN and CDR2 FVKESK. The CDR3 DNA, read in part, is TGTGCCAGCAGCCAATATCGGGGACAGGGAGATGGC. It is translated as CASSQYRGQGDG. The entire CDR3 is CASSQYRGQGDGYTF.

Considering frequency, this clone is medium-sized. The sequenced part of the CDR3 DNA is TGTGCCAGCAGCGCCGCCGCTAGCGGCCTTAGCACAGATACG. Amino acids: CASSAAASGLSTDT. The CDR3, in full, reads CASSAAASGLSTDTQYF. V and J are TRBV7-6 and TRBJ2-3, with TRBD2 matching over 7 bases. The CDR3 end falls 3 residues outside the read, so it is completed with the germline J gene. The CDR3 extends over 17 amino acids. V shed 5 bases, J shed 0 bases, and the junction held 11 bases outside the gene matches. From germline, CDR1 is SGHVS and CDR2 FNYEAQ.

Concerning this clone: Read sequence stops 3 residues before the CDR3 end, and the germline J gene provides the missing end. The rearrangement uses TRBV4-2 and TRBJ1-5, with D unclear. The CDR3 consists of 15 residues. The germline V gene has CDR1 LGHNA and CDR2 YNFKEQ. V dropped 1 base and J dropped 0 bases, with 7 bases sitting between them. CDR3 loop: CASSQGQFSNQPQHF. CDR3 DNA (partial): TGTGCCAGCAGCCAAGGGCAGTTTAGCAATCAGCCC.

As to this clone: The read comes to an end 3 residues before the CDR3 does, leaving the germline J gene to fill in the end. This chain links TRBV19 with TRBJ1-5; D unclear. Germline V gene lookup returns CDR1 LNHDA and CDR2 SQIVND (reference sequence). The CDR3 has 11 amino acids. V was cut by 5 bases and J by 7 bases, with 6 bases left in between. The sequenced CDR3 bases are TGTGCCAGTAGTTACTACCAGCCC. Translated: CASSYYQP. The CDR3 in full is CASSYYQPQHF.

The part of the CDR3 DNA that was read is TGCGCCAGCAGCTTGAAGACAGGGGGCGCGAGCACAGATACG. Translated, it gives CASSLKTGGASTDT. The full-length CDR3 reads as CASSLKTGGASTDTQYF. The chain uses TRBV5-1 and TRBJ2-3, with 10 positions matching TRBD1. The read halts 3 residues ahead of the CDR3 end, with the missing end drawn from the germline J gene. The CDR3 loop spans 17 amino acids. CDR1 is SGHRS and CDR2 is YFSETQ in the germline V gene. Unmatched junction bases numbered 5, after V lost 1 base and J lost 0 bases. Complete variable domain (other parts from reference TRBV5-1 and TRBJ2-3): KAGVTQTPRYLIKTRGQQVTLSCSPISGHRSVSWYQQTPGQGLQFLFEYFSETQRNKGNFPGRFSGRQFSNSRSEMNVSTLELGDSALYLCASSLKTGGASTDTQYFGPGTRLTVL.

As for this clone: The read ends 3 residues shy of where the CDR3 ends; the end is completed using the germline J gene. The chain couples TRBV18 to TRBJ2-1; possibly TRBD2 for D (6 bases). Germline assignment: CDR1 KGHSH and CDR2 LQKENI. Trimming left V 3 bases short and J 1 base short, with 13 bases between. The CDR3 has 16 amino acids. CDR3 sequence reads: CASSPAGTVSYNEQFF. CDR3 bases read: TGTGCCAGCTCACCCGCTGGGACTGTGTCCTACAATGAG.

Frequency places this clone as medium-sized. The read ends 3 residues early relative to the CDR3; the germline J gene fills the gap. The rearrangement joins TRBV18 to TRBJ1-2; TRBD1 agrees at 8 bases. CDR3 size: 14 residues. Germline V lookup: CDR1 KGHSH, CDR2 LQKENI. The trim removed 2 bases at V and 2 bases at J, leaving 1 base unmatched. CDR3 bases read: TGTGCCAGCTCACCAGGACAGGGAAACTATGGC. It codes for CASSPGQGNYG. The complete CDR3 reads CASSPGQGNYGYTF.

With respect to this clone: The CDR3 extends 3 residues past the end of the read, so its final part is completed from the germline J gene. The rearrangement links TRBV7-3 to TRBJ2-7, with D tentatively TRBD1 (5 bases). Germline CDR1 is SGHTA and CDR2 is FQGTGA. The CDR3 sequence is 13 residues long. Trimming shortened V by 5 bases and J by 6 bases, and 14 bases separated the two germline ends. The covered CDR3 bases are TGTGCCAGCAGCCGTGCGCAGGGTGGCGAG. Translated, it gives CASSRAQGGE. The complete CDR3 sequence is CASSRAQGGEQYF.

Concerning this clone itself: The CDR3 is cut off 3 residues early in the read; its end comes from the germline J gene. The rearrangement links TRBV7-8 to TRBJ1-6; TRBD1 matches 11 bases. Trimming at V came to 3 bases and at J to 5 bases, leaving 3 bases not matched to a gene. CDR3 length: 16 residues. Germline V gene sequence: CDR1 SGHVS, CDR2 FQNEAQ. CDR3 bases read: TGTGCCAGCAGCTTCGGGACAGGGGGAGATAATTCACCC. Encoded protein: CASSFGTGGDNSP. The whole CDR3 sequence reads CASSFGTGGDNSPLHF. Combining the CDR3 with reference TRBV7-8 and TRBJ1-6 gives the whole variable domain GAGVSQSPRYKVAKRGQDVALRCDPISGHVSLFWYQQALGQGPEFLTYFQNEAQLDKSGLPSDRFFAERPEGSVSTLKIQRTQQEDSAVYLCASSFGTGGDNSPLHFGNGTRLTVT.

In regard to this clone: Sequencing ends 3 residues short of the CDR3 end; the germline J gene provides the rest. V is TRBV2 and J is TRBJ2-7, with 10 bases lining up with TRBD2. The J segment lost 0 bases and the V segment lost 3 bases, leaving 5 bases of the junction unmatched. Germline V CDR1 and CDR2: SNHLY, FYNNEI. The CDR3 runs to 16 residues. CDR3 in amino acids: CASSEPSGGNSYEQYF. Partial CDR3 DNA: TGTGCCAGCAGTGAGCCTAGCGGGGGCAACTCCTACGAG. The full variable domain, in which reference TRBV2 and TRBJ2-7 provide the parts outside the CDR3, is EPEVTQTPSHQVTQMGQEVILRCVPISNHLYFYWYRQILGQKVEFLVSFYNNEISEKSEIFDDQFSVERPDGSNFTLKIRSTKLEDSAMYFCASSEPSGGNSYEQYFGPGTRLTVT.

Points on this clone: The read halts 3 residues ahead of the CDR3 end, with the missing end drawn from the germline J gene. J is TRBJ2-1 and V is TRBV12-3 or TRBV12-4; a weak D match, TRBD2 (7 bases). The CDR3 length is 17 residues. V dropped 3 bases and J dropped 7 bases, with 22 bases sitting between them. The DNA read from the CDR3 is TGTGCCAGCAGTTTCGAGTTGGGATTGGGGGGGCTGAATGAG. This encodes CASSFELGLGGLNE. The whole CDR3 protein is CASSFELGLGGLNEQFF.

Comments on this clone: The read is 3 residues too short to cover the CDR3 end, so that end is filled in from the germline J gene. The gene calls are TRBV20-1 and TRBJ2-3, with 10 bases that match TRBD2. This CDR3 has 15 amino acids. Germline V gene lookup returns CDR1 DFQATT and CDR2 SNEGSKA (reference sequence). The J segment lost 1 base and the V segment lost 7 bases, leaving 8 bases of the junction unmatched. This CDR3 reads CSGKGSGGRTDTQYF. The covered CDR3 bases are TGCAGTGGCAAGGGTAGCGGGGGGCGCACAGATACG.

As concerns this clone: The read is 3 residues too short to cover the CDR3 end, so that end is filled in from the germline J gene. The rearrangement joins TRBV20-1 to TRBJ2-1; D is possibly TRBD1 (6 bases). Germline V CDR1 and CDR2: DFQATT, SNEGSKA (reference sequence). This CDR3 comprises 12 residues. V dropped 2 bases and J dropped 9 bases, with 11 bases sitting between them. Here the CDR3 reads CSARSRGGEQFF. CDR3 DNA (partial): TGCAGTGCTAGAAGCAGGGGTGGTGAG.

About this clone itself: Coverage ceases 3 residues before the CDR3 finishes, and the germline J gene fills in the end. The rearrangement uses TRBV6-1 and TRBJ2-4; the D gene is possibly TRBD1 (5 bases). The CDR3 is 13 amino acids. Germline lookup yields CDR1 MNHNS and CDR2 SASEGT. The CDR3 region is CASSEGSWGLQYF. The sequenced part of the CDR3 DNA is TGTGCCAGCAGTGAGGGGTCCTGGGGCCTT.

Details on this clone: Sequencing ends 3 residues short of the CDR3 end; the germline J gene provides the rest. This chain uses TRBV2 with TRBJ2-3, with TRBD1 matching 9 bases. Germline CDR1 SNHLY, CDR2 FYNNEI. The CDR3 consists of 12 residues. The CDR3 DNA, read in part, is TGTGCCAGCAGTTACGGACAGGGGACG. The encoded protein is CASSYGQGT. Given in full, the CDR3 is CASSYGQGTQYF. Complete variable domain (other parts from reference TRBV2 and TRBJ2-3): EPEVTQTPSHQVTQMGQEVILRCVPISNHLYFYWYRQILGQKVEFLVSFYNNEISEKSEIFDDQFSVERPDGSNFTLKIRSTKLEDSAMYFCASSYGQGTQYFGPGTRLTVL.

Notes on this clone: The read falls 3 residues short of the CDR3 end, and the missing part is taken from the germline J gene. V usage is TRBV5-1 and J usage is TRBJ1-2, with 9 bases lining up with TRBD1. Germline values: CDR1 SGHRS, CDR2 YFSETQ. The CDR3 runs 13 residues. With 4 bases clipped from V and 4 bases from J, the junction kept 2 bases outside the gene matches. The DNA read from the CDR3 is TGCGCCAGCAGCCCGGACAGGGGCTATGGC. Protein: CASSPDRGYG. The full CDR3 sequence reads CASSPDRGYGYTF. The full variable domain, in which reference TRBV5-1 and TRBJ1-2 provide the parts outside the CDR3, is KAGVTQTPRYLIKTRGQQVTLSCSPISGHRSVSWYQQTPGQGLQFLFEYFSETQRNKGNFPGRFSGRQFSNSRSEMNVSTLELGDSALYLCASSPDRGYGYTFGSGTRLTVV.

Comment on this clone: The read ends 3 residues shy of where the CDR3 ends; the end is completed using the germline J gene. This chain uses TRBV12-3 or TRBV12-4 with TRBJ1-2; 7 bases line up with TRBD1. Germline trimming cut 5 bases from V and 3 bases from J; bases unmatched to any gene: 3. The CDR3 totals 13 residues. The CDR3 loop reads CASSPGQHYGYTF. The sequenced CDR3 bases are TGTGCCAGCAGTCCGGGACAGCACTATGGC.

On this clone: With the read ending 3 residues before the CDR3 end, the germline J gene is used to fill in that end. This chain links TRBV6-1 with TRBJ1-2, with TRBD1 identical over 9 bases. This CDR3 is built from 14 residues. The germline V gene encodes CDR1 MNHNS and CDR2 SASEGT. CDR3 DNA, as far as it was read: TGTGCCAGCAGTGACCTACAGGGGGCAAGAGGC. Translating it yields CASSDLQGARG. The complete CDR3 reads CASSDLQGARGYTF.